This T cell receptor (beta chain) appears in the sequencing data of a study of T cell responses to AZD1222 COVID-19 vaccine. Study results and limitations: Baseline seropositives among AZD1222 recipients totaled only six or seven. Spike-specific TCRs gained breadth and depth after people received two AZD1222 doses. Repertoires were obtained only post-peak T cell response.

Profiled with immunoSEQ multiplex PCR; TCRdb holds only in-frame clones, not every one. The table records 150,000 to 200,000 clones, 94% of them present only once. This CDR3 contains 14 residues. Germline CDR1 and CDR2: ENHRY and SYGVKD. Unmatched junction bases numbered 5, after V lost 6 bases and J lost 4 bases. To note about this clone: Its antigen is not known.

The chain uses TRBV10-3 and TRBJ1-4, with TRBD1 identical over 7 bases. This receptor was taken from an adult who received the AZD1222 COVID-19 vaccine. Sample: peripheral blood, taken 28 days after the second AZD1222 dose. Here the CDR3 reads CAIRGGLSNEKLFF. CDR3 DNA: TGTGCCATCAGAGGGGGCCTAAGTAATGAAAAACTGTTTTTT.